This T cell receptor beta chain was sequenced for a study of breast tumors, draining lymph nodes, adjacent tissues. One entry per CDR3 protein results from TCRdb running MiXCR on the multiplex PCR reads. There are over 60,000 distinct CDR3 sequences in the sample; around 43% occur only once, and roughly 9.1% lies in the top ten. Whole-study results and caveats: Data only fit, rather than demonstrated, lymph node origin of most tumor T cells. Compared with basal-like, luminal-like tumors shared significantly more repertoire with nontumor tissue. Tumors had less TCR diversity than lymph nodes, more than nontumor tissue.

The CDR3 extends over 17 amino acids. V lost 1 base to trimming and J lost 7 bases; unmatched junction nucleotides: 15. As concerns this clonotype: Its antigen is not known.

Source material: breast tumor tissue. This sequence joins TRBV12-3 or TRBV12-4 and TRBJ2-5, with 7 bases that match TRBD2. The sequence derives from a female donor with breast cancer. Some clones in this sample may be carry-over from other donors' samples. The CDR3 protein is CASSLGILREFVGTQYF. The CDR3 DNA sequence: TGTGCCAGCAGTTTAGGAATTTTGCGGGAGTTTGTAGGGACCCAGTACTTC.